Listed below are T cell receptor beta chains from one sample, sequenced in a study of Ad26.COV2.S vaccination and SARS-CoV-2 variants. Profiling relied on immunoSEQ multiplex PCR, and the TCRdb table lists in-frame clones only, not all of them. The table lists 410,000 or so clones, 75% to 95% of them singletons, with 9% to 15% in the top ten. The sample was peripheral blood, taken in a trial of Ad26.COV2.S vaccine versus placebo. The receptors originated from a person between 18 and 65 years old who received the Ad26.COV2.S COVID-19 vaccine or a placebo. Both conserved end residues are part of each CDR3. A D gene is named only where the DNA matches it firmly. Clone size appears in some rows only: once, few, many, or a class for an expanded clone.

d_call	clone_size	v_call	j_call	cdr3_aa	cdr3_nt
TRBD1	.	TRBV30	TRBJ2-6	CALDRGSDKSGANVLTF	TGTGCCTTGGACAGGGGGTCGGACAAGTCTGGGGCCAACGTCCTGACTTTC
.	.	TRBV18	TRBJ1-1	CASSPTGNTEAFF	TGTGCCAGCTCACCAACAGGAAACACTGAAGCTTTCTTT
.	.	TRBV12-3/TRBV12-4	TRBJ1-1	CASSSQGDTEAFF	TGTGCCAGCAGTTCACAGGGAGATACTGAAGCTTTCTTT
.	.	TRBV5-1	TRBJ1-2	CASSLYIEANYGYTF	TGCGCCAGCAGCTTGTACATAGAAGCTAACTATGGCTACACCTTC
.	.	TRBV28	TRBJ2-4	CASSLSVGRNIQYF	TGTGCCAGCAGTTTGTCGGTGGGGCGAAACATTCAGTACTTC
.	.	TRBV6-6	TRBJ2-7	CASSYSGQRAYEQYF	TGTGCCAGCAGTTACTCTGGACAGAGAGCCTACGAGCAGTACTTC
.	once	TRBV3-1/TRBV3-2	TRBJ2-6	CASTQGLGGANVLTF	TGTGCCAGCACCCAGGGACTCGGTGGGGCCAACGTCCTGACTTTC
.	.	TRBV5-4	TRBJ1-2	CASSFERSNYGYTF	TGTGCCAGCAGCTTCGAAAGGTCTAACTATGGCTACACCTTC
.	.	TRBV20-1	TRBJ2-5	CSASYGTQAQYF	TGCAGTGCTAGTTACGGGACCCAGGCCCAGTACTTC
TRBD2	.	TRBV3-1/TRBV3-2	TRBJ2-1	CASSPLGLAGHNYNEQFF	TGTGCCAGCAGCCCCCTGGGACTAGCGGGCCACAACTACAATGAGCAGTTCTTC
TRBD2	.	TRBV6-6	TRBJ2-3	CAATSGLHTDTQYF	TGTGCCGCAACTAGCGGGCTTCACACAGATACGCAGTATTTT
.	.	TRBV18	TRBJ2-3	CASSGTASTDTQYF	TGTGCCAGCTCAGGGACGGCTAGCACAGATACGCAGTATTTT
.	.	TRBV24-1	TRBJ2-1	CATRGGSSYNEQFF	TGTGCCACCAGGGGGGGAAGCTCCTACAATGAGCAGTTCTTC
TRBD2	.	TRBV19	TRBJ2-2	CASSRTSENTGELFF	TGTGCCAGTAGCAGGACTAGCGAGAACACCGGGGAGCTGTTTTTT
.	few	TRBV18	TRBJ1-4	CASSPTGWNEKLFF	TGTGCCAGCTCACCAACAGGGTGGAATGAAAAACTGTTTTTT
TRBD1	.	TRBV7-8	TRBJ1-4	CASSPHRGEKLFF	TGTGCCAGCAGCCCCCACAGGGGTGAAAAACTGTTTTTT
.	.	TRBV5-5	TRBJ2-5	CASSSPGDEETQYF	TGTGCCAGCAGCTCCCCAGGGGATGAAGAGACCCAGTACTTC
.	.	TRBV2	TRBJ1-2	CASVDGGYGYTF	TGTGCCAGCGTTGACGGGGGGTATGGCTACACCTTC
.	.	TRBV5-1	TRBJ2-5	CASNLGRGGFSETQYF	TGCGCCAGCAACCTCGGTAGGGGCGGTTTTTCAGAGACCCAGTACTTC
.	.	TRBV7-2	TRBJ2-3	CASSLGGFFNTDTQYF	TGTGCCAGCAGCTTAGGCGGGTTCTTCAACACAGATACGCAGTATTTT
.	.	TRBV10-3	TRBJ2-1	CASRRDRYEQFF	TGTGCCAGTCGGAGGGATCGCTATGAGCAGTTCTTC
TRBD1	.	TRBV7-2	TRBJ1-6	CASSLKPGGANSPLHF	TGTGCCAGCAGCTTAAAACCAGGGGGCGCAAATTCACCCCTCCACTTT
TRBD1	once	TRBV28	TRBJ2-7	CASSDRDRGAPYEQYF	TGTGCCAGCAGTGATCGGGACAGGGGGGCACCCTACGAGCAGTACTTC
TRBD1	.	TRBV28	TRBJ1-2	CASSPGTGGPYGYTF	TGTGCCAGCAGCCCCGGGACAGGGGGCCCCTATGGCTACACCTTC
.	.	TRBV29-1	TRBJ2-7	CSVATPGLLSYEQYF	TGCAGCGTTGCTACTCCGGGTCTACTCTCCTACGAGCAGTACTTC
.	.	TRBV6-1	TRBJ2-1	CASSEGANNEQFF	TGTGCCAGCAGTGAAGGGGCCAACAATGAGCAGTTCTTC
TRBD2	once	TRBV27	TRBJ2-1	CASSSLPGLAGYDEQFF	TGTGCCAGCAGTTCCTTACCGGGACTAGCGGGATACGATGAGCAGTTCTTC
.	.	TRBV19	TRBJ2-1	CASSMVSGHEQFF	TGTGCCAGTAGTATGGTCTCAGGGCATGAGCAGTTCTTC
.	.	TRBV12-3/TRBV12-4	TRBJ2-1	CATLREAEQFF	TGTGCCACTCTCAGGGAGGCTGAGCAGTTCTTC
TRBD1	.	TRBV6-2/TRBV6-3	TRBJ2-7	CASSNDRASYEQYF	TGTGCCAGCAGCAACGACAGGGCTTCCTACGAGCAGTACTTC
TRBD1	.	TRBV10-3	TRBJ2-6	CAISDRDSSTSGANVLTF	TGTGCCATCAGTGACCGGGACAGTAGTACCTCTGGGGCCAACGTCCTGACTTTC
TRBD2	once	TRBV5-1	TRBJ2-1	CASSPTWNSGSSYNEQFF	TGCGCCAGCAGCCCGACATGGAATAGCGGGAGCTCCTACAATGAGCAGTTCTTC
.	.	TRBV5-6	TRBJ2-7	CASSLGVSRYPYEQYF	TGTGCCAGCAGCTTGGGAGTTAGCCGTTACCCCTACGAGCAGTACTTC
.	.	TRBV15	TRBJ2-2	CATSRDKTPFLPGELFF	TGTGCCACCAGCAGAGATAAAACCCCATTTCTCCCCGGGGAGCTGTTTTTT
.	.	TRBV6-5	TRBJ2-3	CASKRGRTDTQYF	TGTGCCAGCAAAAGGGGTCGGACAGATACGCAGTATTTT
TRBD1	.	TRBV5-4	TRBJ2-7	CASSGQVSYEQYF	TGTGCCAGCAGCGGACAGGTCTCCTACGAGCAGTACTTC
.	.	TRBV20-1	TRBJ2-7	CSATSYEQYF	TGCAGTGCAACCTCCTACGAGCAGTACTTC
.	.	TRBV20-1	TRBJ1-1	CSASYTEAFF	TGCAGTGCTTCCTACACTGAAGCTTTCTTT
.	once	TRBV18	TRBJ1-1	CASSLGGGKNTEAFF	TGTGCCAGCTCACTGGGCGGGGGGAAAAACACTGAAGCTTTCTTT
.	.	TRBV5-6	TRBJ2-7	CASSLGPVWEQYF	TGTGCCAGCAGCTTGGGACCTGTCTGGGAGCAGTACTTC
.	many	TRBV30	TRBJ1-2	CAWTGQDLGVYGYTF	TGTGCCTGGACGGGACAAGACTTGGGTGTTTATGGCTACACCTTC
.	.	TRBV18	TRBJ2-1	CASSPPHGTYNEQFF	TGTGCCAGCTCACCACCGCACGGCACCTACAATGAGCAGTTCTTC
.	.	TRBV12-3/TRBV12-4	TRBJ2-1	CASSLLGIGEQFF	TGTGCCAGCAGTTTACTAGGGATCGGGGAGCAGTTCTTC
TRBD1	once	TRBV5-6	TRBJ1-4	CASSRTGGQTNEKLFF	TGTGCCAGCAGCAGGACAGGGGGCCAAACTAATGAAAAACTGTTTTTT
.	.	TRBV7-3	TRBJ2-2	CASARGEIRNTGELFF	TGTGCCAGCGCCAGGGGGGAAATTAGGAACACCGGGGAGCTGTTTTTT
TRBD1	.	TRBV7-2	TRBJ1-2	CASSLGQGAYGYTF	TGTGCCAGCAGCTTAGGTCAGGGGGCGTATGGCTACACCTTC
.	.	TRBV9	TRBJ2-7	CASSVEGREPDEQYF	TGTGCCAGCAGCGTAGAGGGACGGGAGCCGGACGAGCAGTACTTC
.	.	TRBV3-1/TRBV3-2	TRBJ2-7	CASSQERARSSYEQYF	TGTGCCAGCAGCCAAGAAAGAGCGAGGAGCTCCTACGAGCAGTACTTC
.	.	TRBV20-1	TRBJ2-7	CSASTSLVYEQYF	TGCAGTGCTAGTACTAGTCTCGTCTACGAGCAGTACTTC
.	.	TRBV6-1	TRBJ1-4	CASSDTYGEKLFF	TGTGCCAGCAGTGACACGTACGGAGAAAAACTGTTTTTT